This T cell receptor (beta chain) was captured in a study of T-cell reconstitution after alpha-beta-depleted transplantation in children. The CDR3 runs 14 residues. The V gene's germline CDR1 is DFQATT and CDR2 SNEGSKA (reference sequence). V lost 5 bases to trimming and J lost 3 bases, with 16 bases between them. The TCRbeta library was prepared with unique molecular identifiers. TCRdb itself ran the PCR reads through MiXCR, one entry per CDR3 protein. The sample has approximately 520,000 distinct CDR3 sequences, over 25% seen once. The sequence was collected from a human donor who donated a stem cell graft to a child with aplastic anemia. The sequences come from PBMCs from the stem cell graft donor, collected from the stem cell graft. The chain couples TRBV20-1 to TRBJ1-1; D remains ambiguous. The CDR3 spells CSAYSSDWDTEAFF. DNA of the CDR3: TGCAGTGCTTACAGTTCGGATTGGGACACTGAAGCTTTCTTT.